This TCR beta chain was retrieved from a study of cytomegalovirus exposure and HLA in healthy donors. General study results and limits: Rare TCR sequences predominated, though certain public TCRs were found in many donors.

Remarks on this clone: Its matching antigen is unknown.

The study ran its PCR with 60 Vbeta and 13 Jbeta primers. Here immunoSEQ multiplex PCR was the method, and the copy in TCRdb shows in-frame clones only, minus some. The sample holds 150,000 to 180,000 clones, about 70% seen once. J lost 4 bases, V lost 3 bases, and 12 bases had no gene match. Per germline, CDR1 SGHVS and CDR2 FQNEAQ. The CDR3 has 16 residues. This clonotype was obtained from a man younger than 35 in good health and CMV-seronegative. Sequencing used PBMCs. The genes are TRBV7-8 and TRBJ2-7; 7 bases are a match to TRBD2. CDR3 loop: CASSLSTRTSRYEQYF. The CDR3 nucleotides read TGTGCCAGCAGCTTGTCGACCCGGACTAGTAGGTACGAGCAGTACTTC.